This T cell receptor beta chain was captured by sequencing in a study of PD-1 blockade in classical Hodgkin lymphoma (dated by TCRdb to 2019 to 2021). About the full investigation: To define a peripheral blood immune signature of response to PD-1 blockade in classical Hodgkin lymphoma, the study combined TCR beta sequencing with CyTOF.

The CDR3 holds 15 amino acids from the cysteine to the phenylalanine. The only DNA kept is the CDR3, 45 bases in frame from the first base. CDR1 SGHTA and CDR2 FQGNSA are derived from the germline V gene. Turning to this clone: Its binding antigen is unknown. Nothing much larger sits one base from this clone, and base qualities are not available.

Overall study outcomes, separate from this receptor: Baseline TCR diversity was reported as lower in newly diagnosed patients than in healthy donors, and lower still in relapsed/refractory patients. The study covered only a single clinical trial cohort, and the causes of the repertoire differences, possibly disease activity or prior therapy, were still not defined.

The Qiagen DNeasy kit was used to extract genomic DNA from unsorted PBMCs and from the negatively selected CD4+ and CD8+ fractions. TCR beta CDR3 regions were amplified by immunoSEQ multiplex PCR using primers annealing to V and J segments. A synthetic immune receptor repertoire was used to minimize amplification bias, and any remaining bias was removed computationally after sequencing. The paper's data handling went like this. Repertoire diversity was quantified as the Shannon entropy index using custom Python scripts. The unsorted, CD4+ and CD8+ repertoires were each analyzed separately, with the exception of combined analyses, where CD4+ and CD8+ sequences were merged in silico. Not all clones reach the TCRdb copy of this immuneACCESS table, which keeps in-frame sequences only. Checked studies attribute under half of the gap to unresolved V genes and leave the rest unexplained. The V and J calls and the clone size are those of that table, but D and trimming were determined from the DNA. A total of under 6,500 clones appear in this sample, about 90% of them only once. The ten largest clones represent approximately 22% of the sample.

What this sample's time point label stands for: newly diagnosed, previously untreated cHL patient sample. CD8+ T cells were purified from thawed PBMCs by magnetic negative selection with a Miltenyi CD8+ T cell isolation kit. As a comparison group for the relapsed/refractory trial patients, PBMCs were sequenced from patients with newly diagnosed, previously untreated classical Hodgkin lymphoma. After peripheral blood was drawn into 8 mL Vacutainer Cell Preparation Tubes, PBMCs were isolated by centrifugation and then cryopreserved. Purified CD4+ and CD8+ fractions were prepared only for cases with an additional available PBMC sample. On LS columns in a quadroMACS separator, the magnetically labelled cells were depleted, and the flow-through was collected as the purified fraction.

The receptor was derived from a human donor with classical Hodgkin lymphoma. The rearrangement joined TRBV7-2 to TRBJ2-5; 10 nucleotides in the junction match TRBD2. TRBJ2-7 explains the end of the DNA better; the J call may be wrong. Source material: CD8+ T cells from blood. The CDR3 is CASSFQAGGPHEQYF. In nucleotide form, the sequence is TGTGCCAGCAGCTTCCAAGCGGGAGGGCCCCACGAGCAGTACTTC.